The 15 T cell receptor beta chains presented below share a single source sample, sequenced in a study of Ad26.COV2.S vaccination and SARS-CoV-2 variants. Measured with immunoSEQ multiplex PCR; TCRdb has only the in-frame clones, and not every one. This table holds about 680,000 clones, roughly 90% found once. This sample's treatment: roughly 20 received Ad26.COV2.S at low or high dose, single or two shots; roughly five received placebo; per-sample allocation not given. Sample collection was performed on day 63 after the first vaccine or placebo injection. The specimen comprised peripheral blood, sampled in a trial of Ad26.COV2.S vaccine versus placebo. The receptors here all came from a person between 18 and 59 years old who received the Ad26.COV2.S COVID-19 vaccine or a placebo.

This clone was picked up one time. The chain recombines TRBV4-1 with TRBJ1-4; D is undetermined. V lost 1 base and J 7 bases, leaving 4 bases between the germline ends. This CDR3 is 12 amino acids long. The germline gives CDR1 MGHRA, CDR2 YSYEKL. The DNA for the CDR3 is TGCGCCAGCAGCCAAGGGTCTGAAAAACTGTTTTTT. Translating it yields CASSQGSEKLFF.

The chain joins TRBV3-1 (or the pseudogene TRBV3-2) to TRBJ1-2; 8 nucleotides align to TRBD1. The CDR3 contains 16 residues. With 1 base clipped from V and 6 bases from J, the junction kept 10 bases outside the gene matches. Germline CDR1 LGHDT, CDR2 YNNKEL (reference sequence). This CDR3 reads CASSQGTGISPNGYTF. The CDR3 DNA follows: TGTGCCAGCAGCCAAGGGACAGGGATCTCCCCCAATGGCTACACCTTC.

The V and J genes are TRBV7-9 and TRBJ2-2, with D tentatively TRBD2 (6 bases). Trimming cost V 3 bases and J 4 bases, with 9 bases left between them. The CDR3 runs 14 residues. Germline loops: CDR1 SEHNR, CDR2 FQNEAQ (reference sequence). The CDR3 region has the DNA TGTGCCAGCAGCTTTGGAGGGCCCACCGGGGAGCTGTTTTTT. As protein: CASSFGGPTGELFF.

The rearrangement joins TRBV3-1 (or the pseudogene TRBV3-2) to TRBJ1-6; 7 bases fit TRBD1. V trimming: 0 bases; J trimming: 12 bases; junction bases outside the gene matches: 8. Germline CDR1 is LGHDT and CDR2 is YNNKEL (reference sequence). There are 15 residues in the CDR3. CDR3 in amino acids: CASSQDRQGERPLHF. The CDR3 DNA reads as TGTGCCAGCAGCCAAGATCGGCAGGGGGAAAGACCCCTCCACTTT.

This chain links TRBV7-9 with TRBJ1-1; unclear D gene. Germline assignment: CDR1 SEHNR and CDR2 FQNEAQ (reference sequence). This CDR3 spans 13 amino acids. V lost 3 bases to trimming and J lost 3 bases, with 8 bases between them. The CDR3, as DNA: TGTGCCAGCAGCTTGGGGAAGTACACTGAAGCTTTCTTT. This encodes CASSLGKYTEAFF.

The chain couples TRBV5-8 to TRBJ2-5; 8 bases match TRBD2. Germline V gene lookup returns CDR1 SGHTS and CDR2 YDEGEE. The CDR3 extends over 16 amino acids. The V segment lost 4 bases and the J segment 1 base; nucleotides outside the gene matches: 9. The CDR3 DNA is TGTGCCAGCAGCATGGGGTTACTAGCGGCCCAAGAGACCCAGTACTTC. Amino acids: CASSMGLLAAQETQYF.

The chain is built from TRBV11-2 and TRBJ2-1, with TRBD2 matching over 7 bases. The CDR3 sequence is 15 residues long. Losses at the gene ends were 1 base for V and 5 bases for J; bases not matched to a gene: 5. CDR1 SGHAT and CDR2 FQNNGV come from the germline V gene. The CDR3 DNA sequence: TGTGCCAGCAGCTTAGGCGGGAGTACCCACAATGAGCAGTTCTTC. Translation gives CASSLGGSTHNEQFF.

This clone was observed a single time. V usage is TRBV20-1 and J usage is TRBJ1-1; D remains unclear. CDR1 and CDR2 (germline): DFQATT, SNEGSKA (reference sequence). V shed 6 bases and J shed 4 bases, with 9 bases lying between them. This CDR3 has 11 amino acids. CDR3 sequence (DNA): TGCAGTGCCCCAAGCAGCACTGAAGCTTTCTTT. Amino acid sequence: CSAPSSTEAFF.

This clone was seen a handful of times. The rearrangement uses TRBV7-9 and TRBJ2-1, with 9 bases lining up with TRBD1. The CDR3 spans 13 residues. Germline V gene lookup returns CDR1 SEHNR and CDR2 FQNEAQ (reference sequence). V lost 0 bases and J lost 14; bases outside the gene matches: 5. The CDR3 DNA reads as TGTGCCAGCAGCTTAGCGGTTGGGGACAGGGAGTTCTTC. Protein sequence: CASSLAVGDREFF.

About this clone itself: At the DNA level, this CDR3 is encoded by other sequences in the same sample as well. The V and J genes are TRBV5-4 and TRBJ2-7; D may be TRBD1 (6 bases). Germline CDR1 reads SGHNT; CDR2 reads YYREEE (reference sequence). The CDR3 totals 14 residues. Trimming left V 4 bases short and J 0 bases short, with 11 bases between. The DNA of the CDR3 is TGTGCCAGCAGCACAGGACAGAGCTCCTACGAGCAGTACTTC. Protein sequence: CASSTGQSSYEQYF. The whole variable domain, filled in from reference TRBV5-4 and TRBJ2-7, reads ETGVTQSPTHLIKTRGQQVTLRCSSQSGHNTVSWYQQALGQGPQFIFQYYREEENGRGNFPPRFSGLQFPNYSSELNVNALELDDSALYLCASSTGQSSYEQYFGPGTRLTVT.

The sample holds one count of this clone. The CDR3: CASSMGRANTEAFF. CDR3 bases: TGTGCCAGTAGTATGGGCAGGGCGAACACTGAAGCTTTCTTT. The gene calls are TRBV19 and TRBJ1-1; D perhaps matches TRBD1 (5 bases). The germline V gene encodes CDR1 LNHDA and CDR2 SQIVND (reference sequence). Trimming left V 3 bases short and J 1 base short, with 9 bases between. The CDR3 extends over 14 amino acids.

The chain employs TRBV10-3 and TRBJ2-3, with 13 bases lining up with TRBD2. J was trimmed by 4 bases and V by 0 bases; bases with no gene match: 4. The CDR3 has 17 amino acids. Germline CDR1 and CDR2: ENHRY and SYGVKD. CDR3 residues: CAISESRTSGSSDTQYF. CDR3 coding DNA: TGTGCCATCAGTGAGTCTCGGACTAGCGGGAGTTCAGATACGCAGTATTTT.

This chain joins TRBV7-9 and TRBJ2-1; D is undetermined. The germline CDR1 and CDR2 sequences are SEHNR and FQNEAQ (reference sequence). V was clipped by 2 bases and J by 2 bases, with 10 bases between them. The CDR3 length is 15 residues. As DNA, the CDR3 is TGTGCCAGCAGCTTAAGGCAGGACCCCTACAATGAGCAGTTCTTC. This sequence encodes CASSLRQDPYNEQFF.

The genes are TRBV7-8 and TRBJ2-7; 12 nucleotides match TRBD2. Germline trimming cut 5 bases from V and 3 bases from J; bases unmatched to any gene: 5. The CDR3 runs to 15 residues. Germline loops: CDR1 SGHVS, CDR2 FQNEAQ. CDR3: CASSPRLAGDYEQYF. CDR3 DNA sequence: TGTGCCAGCAGCCCCCGACTAGCGGGGGACTACGAGCAGTACTTC.

The chain couples TRBV6-2 or TRBV6-3 to TRBJ1-2; TRBD1 matches 8 bases. The CDR3 runs to 13 residues. The trim removed 6 bases at V and 4 bases at J, leaving 4 bases unmatched. CDR1 is MNHEY, CDR2 SVGEGT, per germline. Here the CDR3 DNA reads TGTGCCAGCAGCGTGACAGGGGCCTATGGCTACACCTTC. This encodes CASSVTGAYGYTF.